This T cell receptor (beta chain) was retrieved from a study of response to subunit inactivated influenza vaccine listed by TCRdb under 2018. With regard to the full study: Deep quantitative profiling of the T cell receptor repertoire was used in the study to follow responses to a trivalent subunit inactivated influenza vaccine.

From a lookup of the germline V gene, CDR1 and CDR2 are SGHTA and FQGNSA. Unmatched junction bases come to 5, with V trimmed by 3 bases and J by 3 bases. The cysteine opens and the phenylalanine closes a CDR3 of 15 amino acids. The DNA shown is the 45-base CDR3, in frame from base 1. Points the paper makes about the study in general: According to the authors, only a limited number of new T cells may be recruited by each seasonal influenza vaccination.

Libraries were made using RT-PCR. Sequencing instrument: Illumina HiSeq 2500. TCRdb handled the public reads itself, with Q25 trimming in fastp and clone calling in MiXCR, and kept productive beta chains. Every distinct CDR3 protein forms one entry, paired with its most common genes and DNA. This sample comprises approximately 300,000 distinct CDR3 sequences, 20% to 25% of them detected only once. Clones ranked in the top ten supply approximately 10% of the sample. Concerning this clonotype itself: The clone's antigen remains unknown. No much larger clone exists at a distance of one base, and base qualities are not known.

The V and J segments used are TRBV7-2 and TRBJ2-5; 9 bases in between match TRBD2. This TCR derives from a man aged 50 to 69 who received an inactivated influenza vaccine. Donor details come from another sample of the same person, matched by shared clones. The source material was PBMCs from blood, sampled about 19 months after vaccination. DNA sequence: TGTGCCAGCAGCTTCCCGGGACTAGCCGAAGAGACCCAGTACTTC. Its protein product is CASSFPGLAEETQYF.